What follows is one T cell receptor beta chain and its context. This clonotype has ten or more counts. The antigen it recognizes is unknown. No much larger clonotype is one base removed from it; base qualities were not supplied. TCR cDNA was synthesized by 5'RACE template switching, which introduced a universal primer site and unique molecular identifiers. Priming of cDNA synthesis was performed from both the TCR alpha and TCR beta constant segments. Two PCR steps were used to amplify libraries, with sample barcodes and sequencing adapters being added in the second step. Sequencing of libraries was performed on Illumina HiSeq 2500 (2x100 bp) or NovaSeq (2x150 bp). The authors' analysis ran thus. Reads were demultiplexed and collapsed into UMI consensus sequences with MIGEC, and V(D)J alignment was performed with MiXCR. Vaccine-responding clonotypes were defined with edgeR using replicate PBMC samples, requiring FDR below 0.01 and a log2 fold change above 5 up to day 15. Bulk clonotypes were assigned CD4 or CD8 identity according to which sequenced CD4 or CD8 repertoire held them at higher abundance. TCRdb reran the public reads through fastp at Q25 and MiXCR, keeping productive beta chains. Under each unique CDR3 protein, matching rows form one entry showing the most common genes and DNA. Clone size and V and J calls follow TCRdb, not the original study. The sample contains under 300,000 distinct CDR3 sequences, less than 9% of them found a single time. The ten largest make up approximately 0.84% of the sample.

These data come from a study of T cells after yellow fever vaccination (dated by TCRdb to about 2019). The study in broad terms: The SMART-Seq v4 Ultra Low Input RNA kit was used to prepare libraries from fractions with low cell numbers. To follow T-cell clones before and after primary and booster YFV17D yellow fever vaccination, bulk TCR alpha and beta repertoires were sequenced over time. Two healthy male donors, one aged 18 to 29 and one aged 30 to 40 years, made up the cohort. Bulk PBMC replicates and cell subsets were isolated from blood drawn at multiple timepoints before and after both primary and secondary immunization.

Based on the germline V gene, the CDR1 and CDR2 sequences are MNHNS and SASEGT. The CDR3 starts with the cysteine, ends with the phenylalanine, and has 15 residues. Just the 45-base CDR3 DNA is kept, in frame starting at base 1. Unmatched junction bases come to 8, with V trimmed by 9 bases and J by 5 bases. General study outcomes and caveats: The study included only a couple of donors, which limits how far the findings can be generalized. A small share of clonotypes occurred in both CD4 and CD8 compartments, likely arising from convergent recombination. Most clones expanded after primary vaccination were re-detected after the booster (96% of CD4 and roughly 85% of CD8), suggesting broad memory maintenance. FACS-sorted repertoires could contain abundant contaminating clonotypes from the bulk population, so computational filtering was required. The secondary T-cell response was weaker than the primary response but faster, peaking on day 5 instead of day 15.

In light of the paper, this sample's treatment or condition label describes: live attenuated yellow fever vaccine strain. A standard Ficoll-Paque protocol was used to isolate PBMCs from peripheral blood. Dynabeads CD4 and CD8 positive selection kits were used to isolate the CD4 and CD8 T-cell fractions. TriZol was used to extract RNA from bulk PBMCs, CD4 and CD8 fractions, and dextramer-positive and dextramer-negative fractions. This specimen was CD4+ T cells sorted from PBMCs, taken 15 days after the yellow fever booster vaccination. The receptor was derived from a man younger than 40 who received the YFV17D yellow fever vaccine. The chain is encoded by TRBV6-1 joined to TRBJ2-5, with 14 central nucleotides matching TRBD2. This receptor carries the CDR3 CASGLAGGLVETQYF. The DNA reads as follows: TGTGCCAGTGGACTAGCGGGAGGCCTAGTGGAGACCCAGTACTTC.